This T cell receptor beta chain is drawn from a study of cytomegalovirus exposure and HLA in healthy donors. This clone was picked up a small number of times. The germline gives CDR1 MNHNS, CDR2 SASEGT. This CDR3 has 13 amino acids. Trimming removed 6 bases at V and 4 bases at J, with 12 bases between. 60 Vbeta and 13 Jbeta primers were used in PCR. Assay used: immunoSEQ multiplex PCR; TCRdb lists only in-frame clones, some missing. The sample carries approximately 180,000 clones, 77% recorded once. The chain recombines TRBV6-1 with TRBJ1-2, with D possibly TRBD1 on 5 matching bases. Sequenced sample: PBMCs. The receptor was derived from an older woman in good health and CMV-seropositive. This CDR3 is CASRERGIYGYTF. Here the CDR3 DNA reads TGTGCCAGCAGGGAAAGGGGAATCTATGGCTACACCTTC.